The T cell receptor (beta chain) described here comes from a study of shared clonotypes between healthy human individuals. Study outcomes and limitations: Naive CD4 clonotype sharing across several donors was approximately 5%.

This clone was seen more than once but under ten times. Its antigen is not identified. The data were produced by immunoSEQ multiplex PCR, yet TCRdb's version contains in-frame clones alone and is incomplete. The sample shows about 1 million clones, about 70% of them seen only once. The receptor comes from a man aged 18 to 35 in good health. Sequencing was done on a sample of memory CD4+ T cells sorted from blood. The sample's subset: CD45RA-negative fraction.

The CDR3 bases are TGTGCCAGCAGCCTCAGGGACAGTCTAAGCACCGGGGAGCTGTTTTTT. This encodes CASSLRDSLSTGELFF. This chain links TRBV5-6 with TRBJ2-2; TRBD1 agrees at 7 bases. Germline V gene lookup returns CDR1 SGHDT and CDR2 YYEEEE. J was trimmed by 4 bases and V by 4 bases; bases with no gene match: 10. This CDR3 contains 16 residues.